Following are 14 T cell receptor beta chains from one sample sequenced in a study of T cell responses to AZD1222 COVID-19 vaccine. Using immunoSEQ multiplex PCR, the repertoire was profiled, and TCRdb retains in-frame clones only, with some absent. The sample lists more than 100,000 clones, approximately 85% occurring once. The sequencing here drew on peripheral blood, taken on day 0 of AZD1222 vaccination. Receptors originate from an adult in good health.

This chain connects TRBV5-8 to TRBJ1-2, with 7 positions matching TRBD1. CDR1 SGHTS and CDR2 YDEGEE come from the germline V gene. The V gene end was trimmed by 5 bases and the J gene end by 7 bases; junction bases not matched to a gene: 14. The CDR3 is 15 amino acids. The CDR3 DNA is TGTGCCAGCAGACAACCTACAGGGGCCGGCGGTGGCTACACCTTC. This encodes CASRQPTGAGGGYTF.

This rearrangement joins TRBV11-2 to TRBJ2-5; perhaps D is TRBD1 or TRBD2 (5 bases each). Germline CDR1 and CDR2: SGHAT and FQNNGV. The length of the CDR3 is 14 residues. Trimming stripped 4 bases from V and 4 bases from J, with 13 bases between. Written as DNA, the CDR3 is TGTGCCAGCAGCTCCCGGGGCAAGCTAGAGACCCAGTACTTC. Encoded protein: CASSSRGKLETQYF.

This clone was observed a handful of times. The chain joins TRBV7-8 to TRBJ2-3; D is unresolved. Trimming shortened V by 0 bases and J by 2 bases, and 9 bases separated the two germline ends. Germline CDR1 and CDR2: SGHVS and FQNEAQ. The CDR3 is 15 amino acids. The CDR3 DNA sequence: TGTGCCAGCAGCTTAGCCGAACAAATCACAGATACGCAGTATTTT. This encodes CASSLAEQITDTQYF.

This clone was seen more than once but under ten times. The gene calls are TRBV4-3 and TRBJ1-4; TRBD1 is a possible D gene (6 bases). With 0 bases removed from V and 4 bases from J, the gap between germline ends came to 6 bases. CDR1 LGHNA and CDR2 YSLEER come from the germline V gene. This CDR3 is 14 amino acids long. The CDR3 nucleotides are TGCGCCAGCAGCCAAGAGGACAGTAATGAAAAACTGTTTTTT. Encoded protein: CASSQEDSNEKLFF.

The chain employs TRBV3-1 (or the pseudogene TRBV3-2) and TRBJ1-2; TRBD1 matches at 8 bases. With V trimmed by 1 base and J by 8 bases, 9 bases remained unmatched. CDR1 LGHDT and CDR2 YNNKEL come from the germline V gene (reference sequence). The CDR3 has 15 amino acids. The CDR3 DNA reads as TGTGCCAGCAGCCAAGTCTCAGGGGGCAAATCCGGCTACACCTTC. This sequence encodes CASSQVSGGKSGYTF.

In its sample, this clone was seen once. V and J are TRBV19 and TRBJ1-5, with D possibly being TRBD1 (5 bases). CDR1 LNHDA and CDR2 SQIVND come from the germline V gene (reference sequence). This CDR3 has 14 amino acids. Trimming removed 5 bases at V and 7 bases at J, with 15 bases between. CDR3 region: CASSVAGTGQPQHF. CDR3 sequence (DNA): TGTGCCAGTAGTGTCGCTGGGACCGGACAGCCCCAGCATTTT.

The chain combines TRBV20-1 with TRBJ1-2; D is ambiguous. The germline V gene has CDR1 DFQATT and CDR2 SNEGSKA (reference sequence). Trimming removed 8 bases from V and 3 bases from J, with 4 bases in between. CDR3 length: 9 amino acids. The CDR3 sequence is CSHHYGYTF. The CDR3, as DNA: TGCAGTCACCACTATGGCTACACCTTC.

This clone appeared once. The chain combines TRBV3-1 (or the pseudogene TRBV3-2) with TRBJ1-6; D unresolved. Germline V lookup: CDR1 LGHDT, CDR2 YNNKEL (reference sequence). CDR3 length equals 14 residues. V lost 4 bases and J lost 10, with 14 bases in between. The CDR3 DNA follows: TGTGCCAGCAGCCTCGGGGAGCTACTATCACCCCTCCACTTT. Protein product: CASSLGELLSPLHF.

The CDR3 region is CSASPSRGKEETQYF. CDR3 sequence (DNA): TGCAGTGCTAGTCCCTCGCGGGGGAAGGAAGAGACCCAGTACTTC. This chain links TRBV20-1 with TRBJ2-5, with 7 bases lining up with TRBD2. The trim removed 3 bases at V and 3 bases at J, leaving 10 bases unmatched. The germline V gene has CDR1 DFQATT and CDR2 SNEGSKA (reference sequence). This CDR3 has 15 residues.

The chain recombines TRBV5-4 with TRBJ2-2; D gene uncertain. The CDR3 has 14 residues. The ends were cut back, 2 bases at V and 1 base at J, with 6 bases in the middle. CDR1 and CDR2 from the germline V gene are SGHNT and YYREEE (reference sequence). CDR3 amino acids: CASSFLGNTGELFF. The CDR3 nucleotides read TGTGCCAGCAGCTTTCTCGGGAACACCGGGGAGCTGTTTTTT.

The DNA of the CDR3 is TGTGCCAGTAGTGCAAGTTCCTACGAGCAGTACTTC. It specifies CASSASSYEQYF. The chain has TRBV19 and TRBJ2-7; the D is unclear. The CDR3 runs 12 residues. Germline-derived CDR1 and CDR2 are LNHDA and SQIVND (reference sequence). Trimming removed 5 bases at V and 1 base at J, with 6 bases between.

The CDR3 is CASTLGGNTIYF. The CDR3, as DNA: TGTGCCAGCACCCTGGGAGGAAACACCATATATTTT. This chain connects TRBV5-8 to TRBJ1-3; no firm D call. Germline CDR1 reads SGHTS; CDR2 reads YDEGEE. Trimming took 6 bases from V and 4 from J, leaving 8 bases between them. This CDR3 is built from 12 residues.

The CDR3 nucleotides read TGTGCCAGCAGTCCCCAGCGGGCAGGGACTGAAGCTTTCTTT. Protein: CASSPQRAGTEAFF. The chain uses TRBV27 and TRBJ1-1; D is possibly TRBD1 (5 bases). Trimming left V 5 bases short and J 5 bases short, with 15 bases between. Germline assignment: CDR1 MNHEY and CDR2 SMNVEV (reference sequence). The CDR3 extends over 14 amino acids.

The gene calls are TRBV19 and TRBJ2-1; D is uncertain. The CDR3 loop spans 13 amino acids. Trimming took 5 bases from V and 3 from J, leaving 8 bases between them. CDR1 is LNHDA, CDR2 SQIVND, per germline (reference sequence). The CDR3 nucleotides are TGTGCCAGTAGTCTACAGCGCTACAATGAGCAGTTCTTC. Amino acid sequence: CASSLQRYNEQFF.